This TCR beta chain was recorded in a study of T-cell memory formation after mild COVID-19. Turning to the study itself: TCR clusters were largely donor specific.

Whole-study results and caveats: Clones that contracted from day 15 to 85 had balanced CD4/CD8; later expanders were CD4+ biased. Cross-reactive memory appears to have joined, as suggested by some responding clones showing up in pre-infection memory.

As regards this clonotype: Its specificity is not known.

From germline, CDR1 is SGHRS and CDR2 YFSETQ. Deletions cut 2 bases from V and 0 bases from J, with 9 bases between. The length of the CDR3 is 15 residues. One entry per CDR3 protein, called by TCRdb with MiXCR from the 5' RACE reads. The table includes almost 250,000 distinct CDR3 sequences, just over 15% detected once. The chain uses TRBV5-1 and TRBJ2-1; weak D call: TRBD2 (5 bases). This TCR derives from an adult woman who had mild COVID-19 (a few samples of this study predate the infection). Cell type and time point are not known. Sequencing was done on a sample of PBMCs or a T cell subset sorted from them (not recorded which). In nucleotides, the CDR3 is TGCGCCAGCAGCTTTAGCGCCGGCTCCTACAATGAGCAGTTCTTC. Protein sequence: CASSFSAGSYNEQFF.